What follows are 13 T cell receptor beta chains derived from one specimen sequenced in a study of blood T cell repertoires in COVID-19 (TCRdb year 2020). Receptor amplification or capture employed the immunoSEQ multiplex PCR assay. This is the immuneACCESS table as TCRdb keeps it, with only in-frame sequences that have V and J called. A part of the clones is gone; compared with another copy, unresolved V genes explain less than half, and the rest is unexplained. Within this sample are 200,000 to 250,000 clones, with roughly 80% of them counted one time only. The ten largest clones represent around 18% of the sample. The sample taken for sequencing was peripheral blood. The receptor set was obtained from a woman of 80 years or more with active or convalescent COVID-19.

The chain couples TRBV19 to TRBJ1-2, with a possible D match to TRBD1 (6 bases). CDR1 is LNHDA, CDR2 SQIVND, per germline (reference sequence). V lost 3 bases and J lost 6, with 17 bases in between. CDR3 length equals 15 residues. CDR3 bases: TGTGCCAGTAGTATCCCCTCCTACAGGGACCATGGCTACACCTTC. It encodes CASSIPSYRDHGYTF.

Here the CDR3 reads CASIKNSNNSPLHF. For the CDR3, the DNA is TGTGCCAGCATCAAGAACAGTAATAATTCACCCCTCCACTTT. The chain uses TRBV6-5 and TRBJ1-6; D gene uncertain. CDR1 is MNHEY, CDR2 SVGAGI, per germline. This CDR3 is 14 amino acids long. V shed 7 bases and J shed 5 bases, with 12 bases lying between them.

The chain has TRBV7-7 and TRBJ1-1; TRBD1 is a possible D gene (5 bases). With 0 bases removed from V and 4 bases from J, the gap between germline ends came to 15 bases. Germline V gene sequence: CDR1 SSHAT, CDR2 FNYEAQ (reference sequence). The CDR3 runs 16 residues. The CDR3 bases are TGTGCCAGCAGCTTAGCGATTCGGGGGGACTTCACTGAAGCTTTCTTT. Translating it yields CASSLAIRGDFTEAFF.

The chain carries TRBV6-6 and TRBJ1-5; 12 bases align to TRBD1. The CDR3 runs to 16 residues. In germline, CDR1 is MNHNY, CDR2 SVGAGI (reference sequence). V dropped 1 base and J dropped 8; count of bases not matched to a gene: 6. For the CDR3, the DNA is TGTGCCAGCAGTTACTTCGGGACAGGGGGCGGGGAGCCCCAGCATTTT. Its protein is CASSYFGTGGGEPQHF.

The chain employs TRBV11-2 and TRBJ2-7; 7 nucleotides match TRBD2. Trimming at V came to 5 bases and at J to 0 bases, leaving 10 bases not matched to a gene. The CDR3 consists of 16 residues. The germline V gene encodes CDR1 SGHAT and CDR2 FQNNGV. CDR3 sequence: CASSLRVGRPSYEQYF. CDR3 bases: TGTGCCAGCAGCCTCAGGGTCGGGAGGCCCTCCTACGAGCAGTACTTC.

V gene TRBV5-1 combines with J gene TRBJ1-3; TRBD1 is a possible D gene (6 bases). This CDR3 comprises 16 residues. The germline V gene encodes CDR1 SGHRS and CDR2 YFSETQ. The V and J ends lost 3 bases and 0 bases respectively, with 13 bases between them. The CDR3: CASSSAPGDSGNTIYF. The CDR3 bases are TGCGCCAGCAGCTCGGCGCCAGGGGACTCTGGAAACACCATATATTTT.

The rearrangement joins TRBV19 to TRBJ2-3; 9 nucleotides line up with TRBD1. The V segment lost 4 bases and the J segment 3 bases; nucleotides outside the gene matches: 5. This CDR3 is 15 amino acids long. Germline V gives CDR1 LNHDA, CDR2 SQIVND (reference sequence). CDR3 sequence: CASSNRDRVTDTQYF. DNA of the CDR3: TGTGCCAGTAGTAATAGGGACAGGGTAACAGATACGCAGTATTTT.

This sequence joins TRBV19 and TRBJ2-2; no definite D call. Germline values: CDR1 LNHDA, CDR2 SQIVND (reference sequence). The CDR3 has 14 amino acids. With 3 bases removed from V and 6 bases from J, the gap between germline ends came to 11 bases. CDR3 nucleotides: TGTGCCAGTAGTATTACCTCCGTAGCCGGGGAGCTGTTTTTT. Translated, it gives CASSITSVAGELFF.

In DNA, the CDR3 is TGTGCCAGCAGCCGCGTGGCGCGCGGGGGGGCAGCTTTGGGGGAGACCCAGTACTTC. This sequence encodes CASSRVARGGAALGETQYF. The genes are TRBV4-2 and TRBJ2-5; 9 nucleotides agree with TRBD2. Germline V lookup: CDR1 LGHNA, CDR2 YNFKEQ. The CDR3 consists of 19 residues. V lost 4 bases and J lost 5; bases outside the gene matches: 20.

V and J are TRBV4-2 and TRBJ2-2; TRBD2 aligns across 7 bases. The trim removed 1 base at V and 3 bases at J, leaving 8 bases unmatched. Germline V gene sequence: CDR1 LGHNA, CDR2 YNFKEQ. This CDR3 is 17 amino acids long. CDR3 sequence: CASSQGGGAKDTGELFF. The CDR3 DNA sequence: TGTGCCAGCAGCCAAGGGGGAGGGGCGAAGGACACCGGGGAGCTGTTTTTT.

The chain carries TRBV7-2 and TRBJ1-2; 8 bases fit TRBD1. CDR3 length equals 14 residues. J gave up 8 bases and V 5 bases, and 10 bases lay outside the gene matches. Germline CDR1 and CDR2: SGHTA and FQGNSA. Here the CDR3 reads CASSPGQGSWGYTF. The CDR3 region has the DNA TGTGCCAGCAGCCCAGGACAGGGATCGTGGGGCTACACCTTC.

The chain couples TRBV5-5 to TRBJ2-7; TRBD1 aligns across 7 bases. Germline V gives CDR1 SGHKS, CDR2 YYEKEE (reference sequence). V shed 2 bases, J shed 3 bases, and the junction held 5 bases outside the gene matches. CDR3 length: 14 amino acids. CDR3 DNA sequence: TGTGCCAGCAGCTTCACGACAGGGTTCTACGAGCAGTACTTC. This encodes CASSFTTGFYEQYF.

V is TRBV9 and J is TRBJ2-2; 7 bases map to TRBD1. Germline values: CDR1 SGDLS, CDR2 YYNGEE. Unmatched junction bases numbered 7, after V lost 4 bases and J lost 4 bases. The CDR3 consists of 15 residues. The CDR3 nucleotides read TGTGCCAGCAGCACGTTGGGGACAGCCACCGGGGAGCTGTTTTTT. As protein: CASSTLGTATGELFF.